Detailed here is one T cell receptor (beta chain). The target antigen is unknown. These data come from a study of T cell responses to AZD1222 COVID-19 vaccine. Study-level results: Researchers report vaccine-associated CD4 TCRs spanning spike, with dominance at 160-218 and 743-854. Donors skewed white British and female; clonal diversity was possibly underestimated. The reported proportion of spike-specific TCRs targeting unmutated variant regions was nearly half.

J was trimmed by 4 bases and V by 5 bases; bases with no gene match: 7. The CDR3 has 15 residues. Germline CDR1 and CDR2: SGHAT and FQNNGV. Measured with immunoSEQ multiplex PCR; TCRdb has only the in-frame clones, and not every one. The data contain around 150,000 clones, around 95% of them seen just once; the ten biggest clones take up about 0.64%. This sequence was found in an adult in good health. J is TRBJ2-1 and V is TRBV11-2; 8 positions match TRBD2. The sample here was peripheral blood, taken on day 0 of AZD1222 vaccination. The CDR3 DNA is TGTGCCAGCAGCCGAGCGGGAGCGGGGTACAATGAGCAGTTCTTC. This codes for CASSRAGAGYNEQFF.